A selection of T cell receptor beta chains follows, all from one sample in a study of T cells after yellow fever vaccination. TCRdb reprocessed the 5' RACE reads via MiXCR and lists one record per CDR3 protein. The sample has about 340,000 distinct CDR3 sequences, 3.5% to 4.5% seen once. The sample in question was PBMCs, obtained 5 days after the yellow fever booster vaccination. These receptors were taken from a man between 18 and 35 years old who received the YFV17D yellow fever vaccine. Both conserved end residues are part of each CDR3. The D gene is left open where the match is weak. Clone size is stated in some rows and not others, as once, few, many or a class when expanded.

j_gene: TRBJ1-2; v_gene: TRBV20-1; d_gene: TRBD1; abundance: few; CDR3aa: CSARDRGLPPYGYTF; CDR3nt: TGCAGTGCGAGGGACAGGGGGCTTCCTCCCTATGGCTACACCTTC
j_gene: TRBJ2-3; v_gene: TRBV27; d_gene: .; abundance: .; CDR3aa: CASTNGGSSTDTQYF; CDR3nt: TGTGCCAGCACCAACGGAGGGTCTAGCACAGATACGCAGTATTTT
j_gene: TRBJ1-5; v_gene: TRBV20-1; d_gene: TRBD1; abundance: few; CDR3aa: CSAREGQANQPQHF; CDR3nt: TGCAGTGCTAGAGAGGGACAGGCCAATCAGCCCCAGCATTTT
j_gene: TRBJ2-7; v_gene: TRBV5-4; d_gene: TRBD1; abundance: .; CDR3aa: CASSLEGQLAYEQYF; CDR3nt: TGTGCCAGCAGCTTGGAGGGACAGTTGGCCTACGAGCAGTACTTC
j_gene: TRBJ2-1; v_gene: TRBV7-9; d_gene: .; abundance: few; CDR3aa: CASSLELVLQDEQFF; CDR3nt: TGTGCCAGCAGCTTAGAGTTGGTACTACAGGATGAGCAGTTCTTC
j_gene: TRBJ1-1; v_gene: TRBV6-5; d_gene: TRBD1; abundance: .; CDR3aa: CASSLGGPGEAFF; CDR3nt: TGTGCCAGCAGTTTAGGGGGCCCGGGTGAAGCTTTCTTT
j_gene: TRBJ1-1; v_gene: TRBV12-3/TRBV12-4; d_gene: TRBD1; abundance: few; CDR3aa: CASRLTGGWTEAFF; CDR3nt: TGTGCCAGCAGGTTGACAGGGGGTTGGACTGAAGCTTTCTTT
j_gene: TRBJ2-3; v_gene: TRBV9; d_gene: .; abundance: .; CDR3aa: CASGGAEDTQYF; CDR3nt: TGTGCCAGCGGGGGGGCGGAGGATACGCAGTATTTT
j_gene: TRBJ1-5; v_gene: TRBV15; d_gene: TRBD1; abundance: many; CDR3aa: CATGTQGVKKPQHF; CDR3nt: TGTGCCACCGGAACCCAGGGGGTCAAGAAGCCCCAGCATTTT
j_gene: TRBJ2-3; v_gene: TRBV4-2; d_gene: .; abundance: .; CDR3aa: CASSQDWLASTDTQYF; CDR3nt: TGCGCCAGCAGCCAAGATTGGTTGGCTAGCACAGATACGCAGTATTTT
j_gene: TRBJ2-4; v_gene: TRBV12-3/TRBV12-4; d_gene: TRBD1; abundance: .; CDR3aa: CASSSPRDRGYF; CDR3nt: TGTGCCAGCAGTTCACCCCGGGACAGGGGGTACTTC
j_gene: TRBJ1-1; v_gene: TRBV6-5; d_gene: .; abundance: few; CDR3aa: CASRPTHDPGTMNTEAFF; CDR3nt: TGTGCCAGCAGACCCACACACGACCCTGGGACCATGAACACTGAAGCTTTCTTT
j_gene: TRBJ1-5; v_gene: TRBV25-1; d_gene: .; abundance: many; CDR3aa: CASSDGQNNQPQHF; CDR3nt: TGTGCCAGCAGTGACGGACAGAACAATCAGCCCCAGCATTTT
j_gene: TRBJ2-7; v_gene: TRBV5-1; d_gene: .; abundance: many; CDR3aa: CASSPYPPGQKTYEQYF; CDR3nt: TGCGCCAGCAGCCCCTACCCCCCGGGACAAAAAACCTACGAGCAGTACTTC
j_gene: TRBJ1-2; v_gene: TRBV12-3/TRBV12-4; d_gene: .; abundance: many; CDR3aa: CASSLEYGVYGYTF; CDR3nt: TGTGCCAGCAGTTTAGAGTACGGCGTCTATGGCTACACCTTC
j_gene: TRBJ2-5; v_gene: TRBV29-1; d_gene: .; abundance: .; CDR3aa: CSASGTQKETQYF; CDR3nt: TGCAGCGCATCCGGGACTCAAAAAGAGACCCAGTACTTC
j_gene: TRBJ2-6; v_gene: TRBV20-1; d_gene: .; abundance: few; CDR3aa: CSARQTGVLGANVLTF; CDR3nt: TGCAGTGCTAGACAAACCGGAGTCCTCGGGGCCAACGTCCTGACTTTC
j_gene: TRBJ1-4; v_gene: TRBV27; d_gene: .; abundance: few; CDR3aa: CASSLHGANEKLFF; CDR3nt: TGTGCCAGCAGTCTCCACGGGGCTAATGAAAAACTGTTTTTT
j_gene: TRBJ1-1; v_gene: TRBV10-3; d_gene: .; abundance: .; CDR3aa: CAIRGANTEAFF; CDR3nt: TGTGCCATCAGGGGCGCGAACACTGAAGCTTTCTTT
j_gene: TRBJ2-5; v_gene: TRBV25-1; d_gene: .; abundance: few; CDR3aa: CASSELLERSQETQYF; CDR3nt: TGTGCCAGCAGTGAATTACTGGAGCGATCCCAAGAGACCCAGTACTTC
j_gene: TRBJ1-2; v_gene: TRBV28; d_gene: TRBD1; abundance: few; CDR3aa: CASSSEDRVRGYTF; CDR3nt: TGTGCCAGCAGTTCCGAGGACAGGGTCCGGGGCTACACCTTC
j_gene: TRBJ2-1; v_gene: TRBV20-1; d_gene: .; abundance: few; CDR3aa: CSASNNEQFF; CDR3nt: TGCAGTGCTAGCAACAATGAGCAGTTCTTC
j_gene: TRBJ2-3; v_gene: TRBV12-3/TRBV12-4; d_gene: .; abundance: .; CDR3aa: CASSWGRVADTQYF; CDR3nt: TGTGCCAGCAGTTGGGGCAGGGTAGCGGATACGCAGTATTTT
j_gene: TRBJ1-1; v_gene: TRBV12-3/TRBV12-4; d_gene: .; abundance: few; CDR3aa: CASSRMVGTEAFF; CDR3nt: TGTGCCAGCAGCAGGATGGTGGGCACTGAAGCTTTCTTT
j_gene: TRBJ1-4; v_gene: TRBV7-2; d_gene: .; abundance: many; CDR3aa: CASRRQALMKRLFF; CDR3nt: TGTGCCAGCAGGAGACAAGCTTTAATGAAAAGACTGTTTTTT
j_gene: TRBJ2-1; v_gene: TRBV5-6; d_gene: .; abundance: many; CDR3aa: CASSWSPSAGNNEQFF; CDR3nt: TGTGCCAGCAGCTGGTCCCCCTCGGCGGGGAACAATGAGCAGTTCTTC
j_gene: TRBJ1-2; v_gene: TRBV7-2; d_gene: .; abundance: many; CDR3aa: CASSDYLDNYGYTF; CDR3nt: TGTGCCAGCAGCGACTACCTAGATAACTATGGCTACACCTTC
j_gene: TRBJ1-1; v_gene: TRBV7-9; d_gene: .; abundance: many; CDR3aa: CASSLNRVEAFF; CDR3nt: TGTGCCAGCAGCTTAAACAGGGTAGAAGCTTTCTTT
j_gene: TRBJ2-2; v_gene: TRBV5-1; d_gene: .; abundance: .; CDR3aa: CASNTGPNTGELFF; CDR3nt: TGCGCCAGCAATACAGGGCCGAACACCGGGGAGCTGTTTTTT
j_gene: TRBJ2-7; v_gene: TRBV7-9; d_gene: .; abundance: many; CDR3aa: CASSRENRGEQYF; CDR3nt: TGTGCCAGCAGCCGGGAGAATCGGGGCGAGCAGTACTTC
j_gene: TRBJ2-4; v_gene: TRBV7-2; d_gene: .; abundance: many; CDR3aa: CASSPSLIPRNIQYF; CDR3nt: TGTGCCAGCAGCCCATCGCTAATCCCCCGAAACATTCAGTACTTC
j_gene: TRBJ1-1; v_gene: TRBV5-4; d_gene: .; abundance: many; CDR3aa: CASSFDSTEAFF; CDR3nt: TGTGCCAGCAGCTTTGATAGTACTGAAGCTTTCTTT
j_gene: TRBJ1-5; v_gene: TRBV20-1; d_gene: .; abundance: many; CDR3aa: CSAGGGGQPQHF; CDR3nt: TGCAGTGCTGGCGGGGGTGGACAGCCCCAGCATTTT
j_gene: TRBJ1-1; v_gene: TRBV20-1; d_gene: .; abundance: .; CDR3aa: CSARGGLQAFF; CDR3nt: TGCAGTGCTAGGGGGGGGCTCCAAGCTTTCTTT
j_gene: TRBJ2-2; v_gene: TRBV5-4; d_gene: .; abundance: few; CDR3aa: CASRPGARTGELFF; CDR3nt: TGTGCCAGCAGGCCGGGGGCGAGGACCGGGGAGCTGTTTTTT